The sequence of this T cell receptor (beta chain) was determined in a study of blood T cell repertoires in COVID-19. Looking at the study overall: Samples representing acute and convalescent COVID-19 were sourced from the United States, Italy and Spain.

Original methodology: By means of reference gene primer amplification, nucleated cell counts were estimated. Sequencing was performed with immunoSEQ multiplex PCR; in TCRdb, only in-frame clones are kept and a portion is missing. V and J calls and clone size are copied from that table; D and trimming were computed from the DNA. The table lists approximately 26,000 clones, about nine tenths of them singletons. Germline CDR1 SEHNR, CDR2 FQNEAQ (reference sequence). V shed 5 bases, J shed 3 bases, and the junction held 16 bases outside the gene matches. CDR3 length: 18 amino acids. The sequenced sample was peripheral blood. This sequence was found in a human donor in a cohort sampled during active COVID-19. The donor label of this sample is uncertain. The rearrangement links TRBV7-9 to TRBJ2-1; TRBD2 agrees at 7 bases. The CDR3 region has the DNA TGTGCCAGCAGCCCCCAAAATATATGGGGGGGAGACTACAATGAGCAGTTCTTC. Amino acid sequence: CASSPQNIWGGDYNEQFF. Using reference TRBV7-9 and TRBJ2-1 for the parts outside the CDR3, the full variable domain is DTGVSQNPRHKITKRGQNVTFRCDPISEHNRLYWYRQTLGQGPEFLTYFQNEAQLEKSRLLSDRFSAERPKGSFSTLEIQRTEQGDSAMYLCASSPQNIWGGDYNEQFFGPGTRLTVL.